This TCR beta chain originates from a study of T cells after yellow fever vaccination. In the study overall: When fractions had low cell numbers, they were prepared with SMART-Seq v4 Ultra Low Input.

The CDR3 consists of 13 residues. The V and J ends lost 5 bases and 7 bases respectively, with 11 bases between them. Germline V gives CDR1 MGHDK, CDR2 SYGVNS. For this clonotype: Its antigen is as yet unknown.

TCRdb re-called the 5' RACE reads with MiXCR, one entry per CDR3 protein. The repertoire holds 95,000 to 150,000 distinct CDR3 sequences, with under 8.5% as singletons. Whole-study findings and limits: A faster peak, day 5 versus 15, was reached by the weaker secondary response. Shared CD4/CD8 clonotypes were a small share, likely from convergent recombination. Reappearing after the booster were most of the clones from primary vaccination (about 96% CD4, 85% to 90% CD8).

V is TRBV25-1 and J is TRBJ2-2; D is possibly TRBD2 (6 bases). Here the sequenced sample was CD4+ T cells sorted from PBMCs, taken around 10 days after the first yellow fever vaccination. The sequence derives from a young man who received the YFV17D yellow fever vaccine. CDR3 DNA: TGTGCCAGCAGTTTGGAGGGTATCGGGGAGCTGTTTTTT. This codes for CASSLEGIGELFF.